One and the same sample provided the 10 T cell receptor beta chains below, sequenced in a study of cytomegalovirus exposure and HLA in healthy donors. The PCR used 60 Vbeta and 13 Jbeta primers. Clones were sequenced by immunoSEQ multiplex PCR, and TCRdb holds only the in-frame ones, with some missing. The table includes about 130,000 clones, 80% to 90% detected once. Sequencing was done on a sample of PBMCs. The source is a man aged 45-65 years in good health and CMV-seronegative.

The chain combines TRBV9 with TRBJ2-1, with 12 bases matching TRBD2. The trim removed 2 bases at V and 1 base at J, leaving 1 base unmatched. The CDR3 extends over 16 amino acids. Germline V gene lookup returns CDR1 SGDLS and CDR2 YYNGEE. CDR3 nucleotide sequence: TGTGCCAGCAGCGTTCTAGCGGGGGGGTCCTACAATGAGCAGTTCTTC. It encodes CASSVLAGGSYNEQFF. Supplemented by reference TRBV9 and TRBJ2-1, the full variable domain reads DSGVTQTPKHLITATGQRVTLRCSPRSGDLSVYWYQQSLDQGLQFLIQYYNGEERAKGNILERFSAQQFPDLHSELNLSSLELGDSALYFCASSVLAGGSYNEQFFGPGTRLTVL.

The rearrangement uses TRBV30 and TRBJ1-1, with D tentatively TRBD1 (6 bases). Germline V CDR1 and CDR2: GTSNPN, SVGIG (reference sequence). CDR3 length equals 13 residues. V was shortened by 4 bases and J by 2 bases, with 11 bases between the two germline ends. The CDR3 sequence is CAWTRQANTEAFF. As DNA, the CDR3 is TGTGCCTGGACTAGACAGGCTAACACTGAAGCTTTCTTT. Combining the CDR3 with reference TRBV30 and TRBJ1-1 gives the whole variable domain SQTIHQWPATLVQPVGSPLSLECTVEGTSNPNLYWYRQAAGRGLQLLFYSVGIGQISSEVPQNLSASRPQDRQFILSSKKLLLSDSGFYLCAWTRQANTEAFFGQGTRLTVV.

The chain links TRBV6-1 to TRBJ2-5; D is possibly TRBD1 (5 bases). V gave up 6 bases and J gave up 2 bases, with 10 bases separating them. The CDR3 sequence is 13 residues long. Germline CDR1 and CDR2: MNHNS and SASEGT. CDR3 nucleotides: TGTGCCAGCAGCGAGGACATACAAGAGACCCAGTACTTC. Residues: CASSEDIQETQYF.

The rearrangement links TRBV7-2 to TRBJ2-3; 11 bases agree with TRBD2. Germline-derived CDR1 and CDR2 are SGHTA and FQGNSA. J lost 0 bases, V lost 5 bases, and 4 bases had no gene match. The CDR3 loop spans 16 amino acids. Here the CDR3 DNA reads TGTGCCAGCAGCCCCGTAGCGGGGGGGAGCACAGATACGCAGTATTTT. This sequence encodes CASSPVAGGSTDTQYF.

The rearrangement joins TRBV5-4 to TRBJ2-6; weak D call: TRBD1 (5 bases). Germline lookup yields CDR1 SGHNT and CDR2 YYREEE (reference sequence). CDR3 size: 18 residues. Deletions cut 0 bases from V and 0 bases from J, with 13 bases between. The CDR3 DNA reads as TGTGCCAGCAGCTTGGGCCCGACAGCTGACTCTGGGGCCAACGTCCTGACTTTC. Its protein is CASSLGPTADSGANVLTF.

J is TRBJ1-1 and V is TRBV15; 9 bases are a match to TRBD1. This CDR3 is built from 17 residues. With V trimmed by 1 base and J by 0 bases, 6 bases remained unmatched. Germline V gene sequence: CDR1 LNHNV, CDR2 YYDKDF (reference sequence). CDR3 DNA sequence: TGTGCCACCAGCAGAGGGGACAGGGTGTCCATGAACACTGAAGCTTTCTTT. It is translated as CATSRGDRVSMNTEAFF.

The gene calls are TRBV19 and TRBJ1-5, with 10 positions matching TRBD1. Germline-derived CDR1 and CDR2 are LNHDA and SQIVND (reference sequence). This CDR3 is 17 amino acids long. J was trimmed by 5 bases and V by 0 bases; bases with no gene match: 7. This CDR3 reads CASSIDPRDRGHQPQHF. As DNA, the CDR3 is TGTGCCAGTAGTATAGATCCTCGGGACAGGGGCCATCAGCCCCAGCATTTT.

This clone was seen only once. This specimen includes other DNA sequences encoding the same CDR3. CDR3 DNA sequence: TGTGCCTGGAGCGGTATGAACACTGAAGCTTTCTTT. Its protein is CAWSGMNTEAFF. The chain couples TRBV30 to TRBJ1-1; unclear D gene. The CDR3 has 12 amino acids. Between the trimmed V and J ends, which lost 3 bases and 0 bases, there was a span of 5 bases. Germline values: CDR1 GTSNPN, CDR2 SVGIG (reference sequence).

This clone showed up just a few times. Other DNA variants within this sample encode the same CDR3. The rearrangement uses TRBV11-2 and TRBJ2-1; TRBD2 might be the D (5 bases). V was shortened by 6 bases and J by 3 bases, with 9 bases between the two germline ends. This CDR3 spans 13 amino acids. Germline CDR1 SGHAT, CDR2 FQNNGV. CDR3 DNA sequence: TGTGCCAGCAGGCCGGGGAGCTACAATGAGCAGTTCTTC. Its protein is CASRPGSYNEQFF.

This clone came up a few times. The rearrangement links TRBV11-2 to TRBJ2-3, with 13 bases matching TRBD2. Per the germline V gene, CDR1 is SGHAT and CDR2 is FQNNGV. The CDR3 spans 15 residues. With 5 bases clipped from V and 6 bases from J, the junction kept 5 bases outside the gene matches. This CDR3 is CASSPGLAGEDTQYF. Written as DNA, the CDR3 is TGTGCCAGCAGCCCAGGACTAGCGGGGGAGGATACGCAGTATTTT.